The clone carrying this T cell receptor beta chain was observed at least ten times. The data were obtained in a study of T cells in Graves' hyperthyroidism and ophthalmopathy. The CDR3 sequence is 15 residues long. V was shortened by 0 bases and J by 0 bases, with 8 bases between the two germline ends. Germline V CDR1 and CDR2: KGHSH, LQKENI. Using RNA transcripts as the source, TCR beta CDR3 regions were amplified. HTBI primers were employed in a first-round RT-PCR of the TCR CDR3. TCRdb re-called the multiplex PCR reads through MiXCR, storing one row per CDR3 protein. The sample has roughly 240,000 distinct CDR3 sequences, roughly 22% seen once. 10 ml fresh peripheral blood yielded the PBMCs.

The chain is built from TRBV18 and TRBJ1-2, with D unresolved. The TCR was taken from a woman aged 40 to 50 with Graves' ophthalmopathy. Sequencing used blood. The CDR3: CASSPPGLTNYGYTF. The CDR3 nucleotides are TGTGCCAGCTCACCACCAGGGCTCACTAACTATGGCTACACCTTC.